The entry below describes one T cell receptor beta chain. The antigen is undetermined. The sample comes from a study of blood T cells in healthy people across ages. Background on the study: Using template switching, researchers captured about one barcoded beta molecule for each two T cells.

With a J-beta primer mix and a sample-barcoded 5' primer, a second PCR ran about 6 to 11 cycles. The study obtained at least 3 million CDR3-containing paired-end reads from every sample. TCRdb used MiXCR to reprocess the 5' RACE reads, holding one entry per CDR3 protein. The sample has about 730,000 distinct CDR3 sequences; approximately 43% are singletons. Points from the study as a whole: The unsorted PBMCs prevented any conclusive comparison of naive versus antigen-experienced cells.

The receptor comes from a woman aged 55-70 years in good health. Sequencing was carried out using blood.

The CDR3 nucleotides are TGTGCCAGCAGCCGCAGGGGGCGGGAGACCCAGTACTTC. This codes for CASSRRGRETQYF. The chain couples TRBV7-2 to TRBJ2-5; the match to TRBD1 covers 8 bases. Per the germline V gene, CDR1 is SGHTA and CDR2 is FQGNSA. The CDR3 runs to 13 residues. Losses at the gene ends were 5 bases for V and 5 bases for J; bases not matched to a gene: 4.